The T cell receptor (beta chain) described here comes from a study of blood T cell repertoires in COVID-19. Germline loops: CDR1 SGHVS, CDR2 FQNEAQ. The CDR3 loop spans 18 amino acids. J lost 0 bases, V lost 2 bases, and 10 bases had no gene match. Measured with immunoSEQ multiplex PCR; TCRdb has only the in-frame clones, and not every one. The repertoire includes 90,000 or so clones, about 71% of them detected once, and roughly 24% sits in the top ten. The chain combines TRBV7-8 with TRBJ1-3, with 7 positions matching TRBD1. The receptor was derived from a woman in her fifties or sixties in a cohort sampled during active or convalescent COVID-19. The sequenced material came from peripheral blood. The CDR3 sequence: CASSLSLRDSVSGNTIYF. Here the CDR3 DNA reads TGTGCCAGCAGCTTATCCCTCCGGGACAGCGTCTCTGGAAACACCATATATTTT.